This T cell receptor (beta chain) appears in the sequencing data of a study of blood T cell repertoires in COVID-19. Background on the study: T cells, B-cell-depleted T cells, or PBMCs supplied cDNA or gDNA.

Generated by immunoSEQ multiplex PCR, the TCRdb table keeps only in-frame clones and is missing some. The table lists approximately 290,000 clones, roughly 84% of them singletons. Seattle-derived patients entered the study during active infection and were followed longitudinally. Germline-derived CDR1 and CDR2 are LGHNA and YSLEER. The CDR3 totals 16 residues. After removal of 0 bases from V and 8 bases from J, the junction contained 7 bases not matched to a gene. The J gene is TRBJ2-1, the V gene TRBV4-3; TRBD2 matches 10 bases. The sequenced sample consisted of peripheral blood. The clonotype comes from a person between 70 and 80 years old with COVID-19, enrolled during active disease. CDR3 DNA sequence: TGCGCCAGCAGCCAAGACGAGCGGGGGGGCCTTTATGAGCAGTTCTTC. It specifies CASSQDERGGLYEQFF.